The 16 T cell receptor beta chains given below trace back to one sample, sequenced in a study of blood T cell repertoires in COVID-19. Using immunoSEQ multiplex PCR, the repertoire was profiled, and TCRdb retains in-frame clones only, with some absent. This sample has 150,000 to 200,000 clones, with 75% to 80% found just once. Specimen: peripheral blood. The receptors were sampled from a woman aged 70-85 years with acute or convalescent COVID-19.

About this clone itself: The sample contains more than one DNA sequence encoding this CDR3. This sequence joins TRBV6-5 and TRBJ1-2, with TRBD1 matching 8 bases. V lost 6 bases, J lost 3 bases, and 3 bases stayed unmatched. Germline values: CDR1 MNHEY, CDR2 SVGAGI. The CDR3 has 13 residues. The CDR3 coding sequence is TGTGCCAGCAGGGGGACAGGCGACTATGGCTACACCTTC. This codes for CASRGTGDYGYTF.

The chain has TRBV5-1 and TRBJ1-2; TRBD1 matches 7 bases. The germline gives CDR1 SGHRS, CDR2 YFSETQ. Trimming removed 4 bases from V and 0 bases from J; junction bases left unmatched: 21. The CDR3 is made up of 20 amino acids. CDR3 in amino acids: CASSLPSSRTGVNTNYGYTF. CDR3 in DNA: TGCGCCAGCAGCCTTCCCTCTTCGAGGACAGGAGTAAATACTAACTATGGCTACACCTTC.

The rearrangement links TRBV5-1 to TRBJ1-2, with 10 bases identical to TRBD1. Germline-derived CDR1 and CDR2 are SGHRS and YFSETQ. This CDR3 spans 16 amino acids. Trimming cost V 3 bases and J 1 base; bases outside gene matches: 6. CDR3 DNA sequence: TGCGCCAGCAGCTCCTCCGGGACAGGGGTTAACTATGGCTACACCTTC. Protein sequence: CASSSSGTGVNYGYTF. Full variable domain (rest looked up from reference TRBV5-1 and TRBJ1-2): KAGVTQTPRYLIKTRGQQVTLSCSPISGHRSVSWYQQTPGQGLQFLFEYFSETQRNKGNFPGRFSGRQFSNSRSEMNVSTLELGDSALYLCASSSSGTGVNYGYTFGSGTRLTVV.

This sequence joins TRBV5-1 and TRBJ1-2, with a weak D call TRBD1 (5 bases). Germline V gene sequence: CDR1 SGHRS, CDR2 YFSETQ. V gave up 4 bases and J gave up 1 base, with 8 bases separating them. The CDR3 totals 13 residues. DNA for the CDR3: TGCGCCAGCAGCCAGGGACTTAACTATGGCTACACCTTC. As protein: CASSQGLNYGYTF. The full variable domain, with the rest looked up from reference TRBV5-1 and TRBJ1-2, is KAGVTQTPRYLIKTRGQQVTLSCSPISGHRSVSWYQQTPGQGLQFLFEYFSETQRNKGNFPGRFSGRQFSNSRSEMNVSTLELGDSALYLCASSQGLNYGYTFGSGTRLTVV.

This clone has a handful of counts. This chain uses TRBV6-5 with TRBJ2-1; D may be TRBD2 (6 bases). The V gene lost 6 bases and the J gene lost 5 bases, with 11 bases spanning the gap. CDR1 and CDR2 (germline): MNHEY, SVGAGI. This CDR3 has 13 amino acids. The CDR3 here is CASRGLANNEQFF. CDR3 sequence (DNA): TGTGCCAGCAGGGGGCTAGCGAACAATGAGCAGTTCTTC.

Only one count was recorded for this clone. The genes are TRBV9 and TRBJ2-7; the D is unclear. In germline, CDR1 is SGDLS, CDR2 YYNGEE. The CDR3 consists of 15 residues. Trimming cost V 0 bases and J 2 bases, with 12 bases left between them. The CDR3 DNA sequence: TGTGCCAGCAGCGTAGGCGGCGTTACGACCTACGAGCAGTACTTC. Amino acids: CASSVGGVTTYEQYF.

The genes are TRBV2 and TRBJ1-5; TRBD1 agrees at 9 bases. The J segment lost 6 bases and the V segment lost 5 bases, leaving 5 bases of the junction unmatched. Germline lookup yields CDR1 SNHLY and CDR2 FYNNEI. The CDR3 length is 14 residues. For the CDR3, the DNA is TGTGCCAGCAGTTTGGACAGGGGCGGTCAGCCCCAGCATTTT. Translating it yields CASSLDRGGQPQHF.

The chain joins TRBV10-1 to TRBJ2-1; D is undetermined. V lost 4 bases and J 5 bases, leaving 9 bases between the germline ends. The CDR3 runs 13 residues. Germline CDR1 WNHNN, CDR2 SYGVQD (reference sequence). CDR3 nucleotides: TGCGCCAGCAGTGTAACTCCGGACAATGAGCAGTTCTTC. This sequence encodes CASSVTPDNEQFF.

The CDR3 is CASSIYWLAGGMGNEQFF. Here the CDR3 DNA reads TGTGCCAGTAGTATTTATTGGCTAGCGGGAGGTATGGGGAATGAGCAGTTCTTC. The rearrangement links TRBV19 to TRBJ2-1; 11 bases agree with TRBD2. Germline assignment: CDR1 LNHDA and CDR2 SQIVND (reference sequence). The CDR3 totals 18 residues. Trimming at V came to 3 bases and at J to 7 bases, leaving 14 bases not matched to a gene.

The CDR3 DNA reads as TGTGCCACGGCCATCGGGGAGCTGTTTTTT. Protein product: CATAIGELFF. This chain connects TRBV24-1 to TRBJ2-2; no reliable D call. Per germline, CDR1 KGHDR and CDR2 SFDVKD. Trimming removed 10 bases at V and 7 bases at J, with 6 bases between. CDR3 length equals 10 residues.

V gene TRBV2 combines with J gene TRBJ1-5; D ambiguous. In germline, CDR1 is SNHLY, CDR2 FYNNEI. The CDR3 consists of 12 residues. V lost 4 bases, J lost 5 bases, and 6 bases lay in between. CDR3 nucleotide sequence: TGTGCCAGCAGTGGAAGCTATCAGCCCCAGCATTTT. Translating gives CASSGSYQPQHF.

This clone was seen only a few times. The V and J genes are TRBV5-1 and TRBJ1-1, with no clear D. The CDR3 runs to 14 residues. Trimming stripped 3 bases from V and 0 bases from J, with 9 bases between. CDR1 is SGHRS and CDR2 is YFSETQ in the germline V gene. CDR3 sequence reads: CASSSWELNTEAFF. CDR3 bases: TGCGCCAGCAGCTCCTGGGAGTTGAACACTGAAGCTTTCTTT.

This CDR3 is CASSQGLAVNNEQFF. The DNA of the CDR3 is TGTGCCAGCAGCCAGGGACTAGCGGTAAACAATGAGCAGTTCTTC. The chain uses TRBV3-1 (or the pseudogene TRBV3-2) and TRBJ2-1, with 11 bases that match TRBD2. Germline lookup yields CDR1 LGHDT and CDR2 YNNKEL (reference sequence). The J segment lost 5 bases and the V segment lost 3 bases, leaving 3 bases of the junction unmatched. This CDR3 spans 15 amino acids.

The chain joins TRBV5-1 to TRBJ2-1; TRBD2 agrees at 14 bases. The germline V gene encodes CDR1 SGHRS and CDR2 YFSETQ. With 7 bases clipped from V and 8 bases from J, the junction kept 11 bases outside the gene matches. This CDR3 has 16 residues. CDR3 nucleotide sequence: TGCGCCAGCGGCGGACTAGCGGGAGGTCTCGGGGATGAGCAGTTCTTC. Translated, it gives CASGGLAGGLGDEQFF.

The chain employs TRBV6-5 and TRBJ1-2; maybe TRBD1 (6 bases). V gave up 6 bases and J gave up 6 bases, with 14 bases separating them. This CDR3 is 13 amino acids long. Germline V CDR1 and CDR2: MNHEY, SVGAGI. The chain's CDR3 is CASRNTGRDGYTF. The CDR3 DNA reads as TGTGCCAGCAGGAACACAGGGCGGGATGGCTACACCTTC.

This clone appeared once. The chain carries TRBV6-5 and TRBJ2-3, with a possible D match to TRBD2 (5 bases). Germline loops: CDR1 MNHEY, CDR2 SVGAGI. V was shortened by 8 bases and J by 2 bases, with 8 bases between the two germline ends. CDR3 length: 12 residues. This CDR3 is CASRGLTDTQYF. The CDR3 DNA reads TGTGCCAGCCGCGGGCTCACAGATACGCAGTATTTT.